The next 27 T cell receptor beta chains were all read from a single sample in a study of blood T cell repertoires in COVID-19. Clones were read by immunoSEQ multiplex PCR, and TCRdb kept only the in-frame ones, dropping some. The sample gives about 180,000 clones, over 75% of which show up once; more than 8% is in the top ten. The sample was peripheral blood. These receptors were taken from a woman of 80 years or more with acute or convalescent COVID-19.

The CDR3 reads CASSGRTGGSNTIYF. DNA for the CDR3: TGTGCCAGCAGCGGGAGGACAGGGGGAAGTAACACCATATATTTT. The V and J genes are TRBV7-2 and TRBJ1-3; 10 bases line up with TRBD1. V lost 5 bases and J lost 7; bases outside the gene matches: 8. The V gene's germline CDR1 is SGHTA and CDR2 FQGNSA. CDR3 size: 15 residues.

This clone occurred once. This rearrangement joins TRBV5-1 to TRBJ1-4; 8 positions match TRBD1. Losses at the gene ends were 6 bases for V and 5 bases for J; bases not matched to a gene: 9. CDR1 and CDR2 from the germline V gene are SGHRS and YFSETQ. The CDR3 is 15 amino acids. The CDR3 DNA reads TGCGCCAGCACCGGGACAGGACAGCTAAATGAAAAACTGTTTTTT. Its protein is CASTGTGQLNEKLFF.

This clone has a handful of counts. This sequence joins TRBV5-1 and TRBJ2-1; 7 positions match TRBD1. Trimming removed 4 bases from V and 4 bases from J; junction bases left unmatched: 5. The germline gives CDR1 SGHRS, CDR2 YFSETQ. This CDR3 is 14 amino acids long. The CDR3 sequence: CASSLSGQYNEQFF. The DNA of the CDR3 is TGCGCCAGCAGCCTATCGGGACAGTACAATGAGCAGTTCTTC.

This sequence joins TRBV30 and TRBJ1-1, with 7 nucleotides matching TRBD1. The CDR3 is made up of 14 amino acids. J gave up 5 bases and V 8 bases, and 14 bases lay outside the gene matches. CDR1 and CDR2 (germline): GTSNPN, SVGIG (reference sequence). The CDR3 DNA reads TGTGCCATGGAGAGGGGGCCCTTGGGGACTGAAGCTTTCTTT. Protein: CAMERGPLGTEAFF.

The J gene is TRBJ1-1, the V gene TRBV3-1 (or the pseudogene TRBV3-2); D may be TRBD1 (6 bases). The CDR3 consists of 14 residues. Germline-derived CDR1 and CDR2 are LGHDT and YNNKEL (reference sequence). V lost 6 bases, J lost 1 base, and 12 bases lay in between. Written as DNA, the CDR3 is TGTGCCAGCAGAAGGGGGGGAGCGAACACTGAAGCTTTCTTT. The encoded protein is CASRRGGANTEAFF.

J is TRBJ1-5 and V is TRBV21-1. TRBV21-1 is a recognized pseudogene. The CDR3 is 11 residues long. CDR3 protein: CASTRNQPQHF. DNA of the CDR3: TGTGCCAGCACCCGTAATCAGCCCCAGCATTTT.

As concerns this clone: The sample has other DNA sequences that encode this CDR3 too. The V and J genes are TRBV5-1 and TRBJ2-6, with 7 bases fitting TRBD1. Germline V CDR1 and CDR2: SGHRS, YFSETQ. CDR3 size: 15 residues. The ends lost 3 bases at V and 1 base at J; junction bases unmatched: 1. CDR3 residues: CASSSQGSGANVLTF. For the CDR3, the DNA is TGCGCCAGCAGCTCACAGGGGTCTGGGGCCAACGTCCTGACTTTC.

The V and J genes are TRBV12-3 or TRBV12-4 and TRBJ2-3; no reliable D call. This CDR3 region has 13 residues. Trimming pared 4 bases from V and 2 bases from J, leaving 7 bases between. The CDR3 bases are TGTGCCAGCAGTTCGACTGTCACAGATACGCAGTATTTT. This encodes CASSSTVTDTQYF.

The chain recombines TRBV18 with TRBJ2-7, with 7 bases lining up with TRBD1. Germline CDR1 is KGHSH and CDR2 is LQKENI. There are 14 residues in the CDR3. V was pared by 5 bases and J by 3 bases, with 7 bases of the junction left unmatched. The CDR3 protein is CASSEAWTGYEQYF. The CDR3, as DNA: TGTGCCAGCTCAGAGGCGTGGACAGGCTACGAGCAGTACTTC.

Comment on this clone: One end of the junction is discordant with germline, which a read error may explain. The V gene is TRBV5-4, the J gene TRBJ1-1; D may be TRBD1 (5 bases). CDR1 and CDR2 from the germline V gene are SGHNT and YYREEE (reference sequence). The CDR3 extends over 15 amino acids. The CDR3 loop is CASSVGGKGNAEAFF. CDR3 coding DNA: TGTGCCAGCAGCGTCGGGGGTAAGGGGAACGCTGAAGCTTTCTTT. The complete variable domain, with remaining parts taken from reference TRBV5-4 and TRBJ1-1, reads ETGVTQSPTHLIKTRGQQVTLRCSSQSGHNTVSWYQQALGQGPQFIFQYYREEENGRGNFPPRFSGLQFPNYSSELNVNALELDDSALYLCASSVGGKGNAEAFFGQGTRLTVV.

The chain couples TRBV5-4 to TRBJ2-7; TRBD1 aligns across 11 bases. Per germline, CDR1 SGHNT and CDR2 YYREEE (reference sequence). The CDR3 covers 14 residues. V shed 1 base, J shed 7 bases, and the junction held 4 bases outside the gene matches. The CDR3 here is CASSLLDRGREQYF. The CDR3 nucleotides are TGTGCCAGCAGCTTGTTGGACAGGGGGCGAGAGCAGTACTTC.

This clone appeared once. V gene TRBV12-3 or TRBV12-4 combines with J gene TRBJ2-7; D gene unclear. The CDR3 is 12 residues long. Between the trimmed V and J ends, which lost 5 bases and 5 bases, there was a span of 10 bases. The CDR3 sequence is CASSPGGHEQYF. CDR3 bases: TGTGCCAGCAGTCCCGGCGGCCACGAGCAGTACTTC.

V gene TRBV7-2 combines with J gene TRBJ1-2; D might be TRBD1 (5 bases). V dropped 1 base and J dropped 3 bases, with 9 bases sitting between them. Germline V gene data show CDR1 as SGHTA and CDR2 as FQGNSA. The CDR3 runs to 14 residues. The CDR3 DNA follows: TGTGCCAGCAGCTTAGGATCCAGGGACTATGGCTACACCTTC. Its translation is CASSLGSRDYGYTF.

The rearrangement links TRBV27 to TRBJ1-1; no definite D call. The germline CDR1 and CDR2 sequences are MNHEY and SMNVEV (reference sequence). The CDR3 is 13 amino acids. V shed 3 bases and J shed 4 bases, with 9 bases lying between them. CDR3 residues: CASSFAPGTEAFF. In DNA form, the CDR3 reads TGTGCCAGCAGTTTTGCCCCGGGCACTGAAGCTTTCTTT.

This chain joins TRBV5-1 and TRBJ2-7; 7 nucleotides match TRBD1. The trim removed 4 bases at V and 3 bases at J, leaving 7 bases unmatched. The CDR3 covers 14 residues. Germline V lookup: CDR1 SGHRS, CDR2 YFSETQ. CDR3 nucleotides: TGCGCCAGCAGCGGCCGACAGGGTGGCTACGAGCAGTACTTC. This gives the protein CASSGRQGGYEQYF.

J is TRBJ1-5 and V is TRBV5-6; TRBD1 might be the D (5 bases). With 4 bases removed from V and 4 bases from J, the gap between germline ends came to 18 bases. Germline loops: CDR1 SGHDT, CDR2 YYEEEE. The CDR3 is made up of 16 amino acids. CDR3 DNA: TGTGCCAGCAGCGACCAAAGGTTGGGGGGAAATCAGCCCCAGCATTTT. Encoded protein: CASSDQRLGGNQPQHF.

This clone was seen once. This chain uses TRBV6-5 with TRBJ1-1; TRBD1 matches 10 bases. Germline V lookup: CDR1 MNHEY, CDR2 SVGAGI. The CDR3 length is 14 residues. V shed 6 bases, J shed 5 bases, and the junction held 6 bases outside the gene matches. The CDR3 loop reads CASRGQGVETEAFF. Written as DNA, the CDR3 is TGTGCCAGCAGAGGACAGGGGGTCGAAACTGAAGCTTTCTTT.

CDR3 amino acids: CASSHSVRADYTDTQYF. The CDR3 coding sequence is TGTGCCAGCAGCCACTCGGTACGGGCTGACTACACAGATACGCAGTATTTT. This chain joins TRBV3-1 (or the pseudogene TRBV3-2) and TRBJ2-3, with a tentative D call TRBD2 (5 bases). The CDR3 contains 17 residues. Germline V gene lookup returns CDR1 LGHDT and CDR2 YNNKEL (reference sequence). V lost 3 bases to trimming and J lost 2 bases, with 18 bases between them.

The V gene is TRBV9, the J gene TRBJ2-7; 7 bases match TRBD1. Trimming cost V 0 bases and J 7 bases; bases outside gene matches: 10. Germline V gene lookup returns CDR1 SGDLS and CDR2 YYNGEE. CDR3 length: 15 amino acids. For the CDR3, the DNA is TGTGCCAGCAGCGTAGGTGGGACAGTGATTGAGGAGCAGTACTTC. Translated, it gives CASSVGGTVIEEQYF.

V is TRBV7-2 and J is TRBJ1-4, with D maybe TRBD1 (6 bases). V lost 1 base and J lost 5, with 11 bases in between. The CDR3 is 15 residues long. The germline gives CDR1 SGHTA, CDR2 FQGNSA. CDR3 nucleotide sequence: TGTGCCAGCAGCTTAGAGTACAGGGAGAATGAAAAACTGTTTTTT. As protein: CASSLEYRENEKLFF.

This clone was detected a few times. The chain links TRBV19 to TRBJ1-2; D not certain. The germline V gene encodes CDR1 LNHDA and CDR2 SQIVND (reference sequence). V was shortened by 7 bases and J by 0 bases, with 18 bases between the two germline ends. This CDR3 has 16 residues. The CDR3 is CASKTSGRGANYGYTF. The CDR3 nucleotides are TGTGCCAGTAAAACATCCGGCCGGGGTGCTAACTATGGCTACACCTTC.

This clone appeared a single time. This rearrangement joins TRBV6-5 to TRBJ2-3, with a weak D call TRBD1 (6 bases). With 2 bases removed from V and 4 bases from J, the gap between germline ends came to 10 bases. The CDR3 is 14 residues long. Germline CDR1 reads MNHEY; CDR2 reads SVGAGI. The DNA of the CDR3 is TGTGCCAGCAGTTACCCGTCAGGGGCAGATACGCAGTATTTT. It specifies CASSYPSGADTQYF.

The chain combines TRBV18 with TRBJ2-1; 9 positions match TRBD2. The V gene's germline CDR1 is KGHSH and CDR2 LQKENI. The CDR3 length is 15 residues. V shed 3 bases, J shed 7 bases, and the junction held 7 bases outside the gene matches. As DNA, the CDR3 is TGTGCCAGCTCACCGGTAATAGCGGGGGTGAATGAGCAGTTCTTC. It yields the protein CASSPVIAGVNEQFF. The full variable domain, in which reference TRBV18 and TRBJ2-1 provide the parts outside the CDR3, is NAGVMQNPRHLVRRRGQEARLRCSPMKGHSHVYWYRQLPEEGLKFMVYLQKENIIDESGMPKERFSAEFPKEGPSILRIQQVVRGDSAAYFCASSPVIAGVNEQFFGPGTRLTVL.

This clone has a single count. V usage is TRBV5-1 and J usage is TRBJ2-3; TRBD2 matches 7 bases. This CDR3 is built from 14 residues. The V segment lost 4 bases and the J segment 6 bases; nucleotides outside the gene matches: 8. Germline V gene sequence: CDR1 SGHRS, CDR2 YFSETQ. CDR3 protein: CASSLQGLLDTQYF. The DNA for the CDR3 is TGCGCCAGCAGCCTCCAGGGACTATTGGATACGCAGTATTTT.

The chain combines TRBV4-1 with TRBJ2-1; 7 nucleotides match TRBD2. Germline V gene sequence: CDR1 MGHRA, CDR2 YSYEKL. CDR3 length equals 16 residues. The ends lost 0 bases at V and 4 bases at J; junction bases unmatched: 6. The CDR3 region has the DNA TGCGCCAGCAGCCAAGATATACTAGCGCCTTACAATGAGCAGTTCTTC. Its translation is CASSQDILAPYNEQFF.

The chain has TRBV27 and TRBJ2-2; D possibly corresponds to TRBD2 (5 bases). V shed 3 bases and J shed 5 bases, with 13 bases lying between them. Germline V gene lookup returns CDR1 MNHEY and CDR2 SMNVEV (reference sequence). This CDR3 has 15 residues. CDR3 loop: CASSFLGVRTGELFF. The CDR3 coding sequence is TGTGCCAGCAGTTTCTTGGGAGTTAGGACCGGGGAGCTGTTTTTT.

The genes are TRBV7-9 and TRBJ2-1; 9 bases fit TRBD2. CDR3 length: 16 amino acids. Germline V gene sequence: CDR1 SEHNR, CDR2 FQNEAQ (reference sequence). After removal of 5 bases from V and 6 bases from J, the junction contained 11 bases not matched to a gene. The DNA for the CDR3 is TGTGCCAGCAGCAAAGGGGGCGGGAGGGTAAGCAATGAGCAGTTCTTC. Translation: CASSKGGGRVSNEQFF. Supplemented by reference TRBV7-9 and TRBJ2-1, the full variable domain reads DTGVSQNPRHKITKRGQNVTFRCDPISEHNRLYWYRQTLGQGPEFLTYFQNEAQLEKSRLLSDRFSAERPKGSFSTLEIQRTEQGDSAMYLCASSKGGGRVSNEQFFGPGTRLTVL.